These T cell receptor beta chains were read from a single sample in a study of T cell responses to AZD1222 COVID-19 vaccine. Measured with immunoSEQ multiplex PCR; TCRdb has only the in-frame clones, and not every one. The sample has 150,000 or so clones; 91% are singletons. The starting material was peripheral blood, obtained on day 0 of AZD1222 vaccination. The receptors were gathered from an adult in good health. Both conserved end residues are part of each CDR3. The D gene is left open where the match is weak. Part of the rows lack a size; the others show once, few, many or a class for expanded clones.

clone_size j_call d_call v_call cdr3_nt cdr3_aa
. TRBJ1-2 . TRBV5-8 TGTGCCAGCAGCCTATCCGGAAGGGATAACTATGGCTACACCTTC CASSLSGRDNYGYTF
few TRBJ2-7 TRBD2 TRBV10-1 TGCGCCAGCAGTCATAGCCCGGATTGGTTGCGGGAGCTCCACGAGCAGTACTTC CASSHSPDWLRELHEQYF
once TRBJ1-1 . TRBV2 TGTGCCAGCAATTTTCTGGGGACTGAAGCTTTCTTT CASNFLGTEAFF
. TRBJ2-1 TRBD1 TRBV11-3 TGTGCCAGCAGCTCTCAGGGGGATGAGCAGTTCTTC CASSSQGDEQFF
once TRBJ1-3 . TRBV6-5 TGTGCCAGCAGCCCGGGGACCTCTGGAAACACCATATATTTT CASSPGTSGNTIYF
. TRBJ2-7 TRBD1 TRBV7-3 TGTGCCAGCAGCCCCTGGGCAGGGGGCATCAACGAGCAGTACTTC CASSPWAGGINEQYF
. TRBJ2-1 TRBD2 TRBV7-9 TGTGCCAGCCAGCGGGAGAAAAGCGAGCAGTTCTTC CASQREKSEQFF
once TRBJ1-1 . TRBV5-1 TGCGCCAGCAGCTTGGCCGGGGGTACGGGCACTGAAGCTTTCTTT CASSLAGGTGTEAFF
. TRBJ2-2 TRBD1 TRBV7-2 TGTGCCAGTCGACAGGGGGCGCATATCGGGGAGCTGTTTTTT CASRQGAHIGELFF
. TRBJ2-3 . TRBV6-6 TGTGCCAGCAGTTACAGTCCGGGGACTAGCACAGATACGCAGTATTTT CASSYSPGTSTDTQYF
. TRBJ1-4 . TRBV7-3 TGTGCCAGCAGCTTAATAACAGAGGTGGAGGAAAAACTGTTTTTT CASSLITEVEEKLFF
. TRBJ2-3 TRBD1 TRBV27 TGTGCCAGCAGTTTATACAGGGGTATAGATACGCAGTATTTT CASSLYRGIDTQYF
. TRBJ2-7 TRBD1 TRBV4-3 TGCGCCAGCAGCCCCGGACAGGGACCTTCCTACGAGCAGTACTTC CASSPGQGPSYEQYF
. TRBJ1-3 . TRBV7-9 TGTGCCAGCAGCTTAAGAAACACCATATATTTT CASSLRNTIYF
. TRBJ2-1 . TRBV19 TGTGCCAGTACCCTTGAGGGGGGTGTTTCCAATGAGCAGTTCTTC CASTLEGGVSNEQFF
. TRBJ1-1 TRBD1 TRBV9 TGTGCCAGCAGCGTAGTACAGGGGGGCACTGAAGCTTTCTTT CASSVVQGGTEAFF
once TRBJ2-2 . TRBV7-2 TGTGCCAGCAGCTTAGCGACGAACACCGGGGAGCTGTTTTTT CASSLATNTGELFF
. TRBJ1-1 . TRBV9 TGTGCCAGCAGCCCCCAGGACATGGGCACTGAAGCTTTCTTT CASSPQDMGTEAFF
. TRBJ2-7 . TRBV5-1 TGCGCCAGCAGCTTGGGACAGGCCCCGTACGAGCAGTACTTC CASSLGQAPYEQYF
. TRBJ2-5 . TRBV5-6 TGTGCCAGCAGCTTGGCCTTAGGACAGAAAGAGACCCAGTACTTC CASSLALGQKETQYF
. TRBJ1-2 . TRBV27 TGTGCCAGCAGTCGGGACGGGTTAAACTATGGCTACACCTTC CASSRDGLNYGYTF
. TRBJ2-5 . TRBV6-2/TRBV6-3 TGTGCCAGCAGTTACGGGGTCGGGCAGGGGCAAGAGACCCAGTACTTC CASSYGVGQGQETQYF